This T cell receptor (beta chain) is drawn from a study of PD-L1 blockade in urothelial cancer. Study summary: Most patients, about 85% of the roughly 29, were males with bladder-origin cancer. Blood was analyzed 3 weeks (second dose) and 6 weeks after treatment start. When blood samples were assessed, the median T cell count was 141,255.

Study results and limitations: Durable-benefit patients had greater expansion of tumor-associated blood clones at 3 weeks.

Sequencing was performed with immunoSEQ multiplex PCR; in TCRdb, only in-frame clones are kept and a portion is missing. The sample carries around 71,000 clones, 85% recorded once. The germline V gene encodes CDR1 SGHVS and CDR2 FNYEAQ. V was cut by 0 bases and J by 2 bases, with 12 bases left in between. CDR3 length: 16 amino acids. Time point noted: pretreatment peripheral blood. Of note for this clone: Its antigen is undetermined.

The specimen comprised PBMCs, sampled around atezolizumab (anti-PD-L1) treatment. The sequence was collected from a man aged 35 to 55 with urothelial cancer. The J gene is TRBJ2-3, the V gene TRBV7-6; unclear D gene. CDR3 DNA sequence: TGTGCCAGCAGCTTAGCGAATATTCTACCCACAGATACGCAGTATTTT. Protein: CASSLANILPTDTQYF.